This T cell receptor (beta chain) was identified during a study of cytomegalovirus exposure and HLA in healthy donors. Study-wide results and limits: The study flagged some 180 TCR beta chains as cytomegalovirus-associated. Among TCR sequences, most were rare, though some public TCRs appeared in many donors.

As regards this clone: The antigen is not known.

Germline V lookup: CDR1 SNHLY, CDR2 FYNNEI. There are 13 residues in the CDR3. V lost 8 bases and J lost 2, with 12 bases in between. Profiled with immunoSEQ multiplex PCR; TCRdb holds only in-frame clones, not every one. In the table there are 100,000 to 150,000 clones, 89% of which are singletons. The rearrangement uses TRBV2 and TRBJ1-2; D remains unclear. This receptor was taken from a woman aged 18-29 years in good health and CMV-seronegative. The material sequenced was PBMCs. The CDR3 region has the DNA TGTGCCAGCGTCGCAACTTCAAACTATGGCTACACCTTC. Amino acid sequence: CASVATSNYGYTF.